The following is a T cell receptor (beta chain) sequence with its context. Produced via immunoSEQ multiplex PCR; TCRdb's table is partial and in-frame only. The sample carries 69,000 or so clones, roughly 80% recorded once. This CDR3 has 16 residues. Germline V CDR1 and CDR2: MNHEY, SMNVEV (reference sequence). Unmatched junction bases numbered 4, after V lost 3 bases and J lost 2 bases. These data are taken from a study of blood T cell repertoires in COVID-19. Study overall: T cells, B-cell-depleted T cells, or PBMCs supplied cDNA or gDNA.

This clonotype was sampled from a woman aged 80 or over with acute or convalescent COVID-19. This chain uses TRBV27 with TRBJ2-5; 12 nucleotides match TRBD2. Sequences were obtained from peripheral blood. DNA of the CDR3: TGTGCCAGCAGTTTTCTAGCGGGGGGGCTTCAAGAGACCCAGTACTTC. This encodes CASSFLAGGLQETQYF.